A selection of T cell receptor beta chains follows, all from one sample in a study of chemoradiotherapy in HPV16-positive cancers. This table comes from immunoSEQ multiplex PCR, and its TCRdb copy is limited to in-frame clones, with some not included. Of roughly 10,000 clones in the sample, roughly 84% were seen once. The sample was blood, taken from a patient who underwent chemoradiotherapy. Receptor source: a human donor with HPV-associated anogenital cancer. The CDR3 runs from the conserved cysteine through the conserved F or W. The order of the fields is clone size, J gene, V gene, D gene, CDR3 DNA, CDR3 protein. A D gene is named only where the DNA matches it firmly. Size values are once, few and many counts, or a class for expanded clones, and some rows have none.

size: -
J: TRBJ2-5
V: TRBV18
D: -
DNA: TGTGCCAGCTCACCTCGACAGATAGAAGGGGAGACCCAGTACTTC
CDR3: CASSPRQIEGETQYF

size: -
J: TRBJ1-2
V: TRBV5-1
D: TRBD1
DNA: TGCGCCAGCAGCGCAACAGGGGATGGCTACACCTTC
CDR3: CASSATGDGYTF

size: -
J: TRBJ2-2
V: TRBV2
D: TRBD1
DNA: TGTGCCAGCAGCCCTTCAGGGGGTTTGAACACCGGGGAGCTGTTTTTT
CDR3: CASSPSGGLNTGELFF

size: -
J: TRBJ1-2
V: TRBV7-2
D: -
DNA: TGTGCCAGCAGCTTAAGGACGGTGAACTATGGCTACACCTTC
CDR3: CASSLRTVNYGYTF

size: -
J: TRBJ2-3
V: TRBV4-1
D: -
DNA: TGCGCCAGCAGCCAAGACGACTATTCCCCTACAGATACGCAGTATTTT
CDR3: CASSQDDYSPTDTQYF

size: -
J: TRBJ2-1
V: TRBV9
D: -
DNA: TGTGCCAGCAGCGTAGATAAGGGGGAGCAGTTCTTC
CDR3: CASSVDKGEQFF

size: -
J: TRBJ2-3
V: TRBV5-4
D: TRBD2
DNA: TGTGCCAGCACCCCACTAGCGGGGGGAGCCACAGATACGCAGTATTTT
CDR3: CASTPLAGGATDTQYF

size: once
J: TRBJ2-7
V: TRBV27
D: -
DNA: TGTGCCAGCAGTTTCTCGTCTGGGGCTCCTAGCTCCTACGAGCAGTACTTC
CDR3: CASSFSSGAPSSYEQYF

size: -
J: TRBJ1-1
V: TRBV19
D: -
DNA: TGTGCCAGTAGTATAATCGGGTCCATGAACACTGAAGCTTTCTTT
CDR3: CASSIIGSMNTEAFF

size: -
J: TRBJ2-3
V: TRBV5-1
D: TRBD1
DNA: TGCGCCAGCAGTCGCCCCGGGACAGGGTACACAGATACGCAGTATTTT
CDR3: CASSRPGTGYTDTQYF

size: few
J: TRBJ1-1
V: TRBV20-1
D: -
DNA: TGCAGTGCTAAAGGCGACACTGAAGCTTTCTTT
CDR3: CSAKGDTEAFF

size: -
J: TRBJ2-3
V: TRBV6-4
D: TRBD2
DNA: TGTGCCAGCAGTGACGGACTAGCGGGGGACACAGATACGCAGTATTTT
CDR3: CASSDGLAGDTDTQYF

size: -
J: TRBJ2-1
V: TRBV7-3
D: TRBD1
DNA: TGTGCCAGCAGGAAGACAGGGGACAATGAGCAGTTCTTC
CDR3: CASRKTGDNEQFF

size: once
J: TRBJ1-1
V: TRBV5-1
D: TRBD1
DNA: TGCGCCAGCAGCTTGGGAGGGGGCGGTGAAGCTTTCTTT
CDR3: CASSLGGGGEAFF

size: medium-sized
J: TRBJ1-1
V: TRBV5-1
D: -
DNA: TGCGCCAGCAGCTTGGGCCAGGAAGGTCCTGAAGCTTTCTTT
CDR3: CASSLGQEGPEAFF

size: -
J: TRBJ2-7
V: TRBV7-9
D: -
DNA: TGTGCCAGCCGGGGCTTAGCCGACGAGCAGTACTTC
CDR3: CASRGLADEQYF

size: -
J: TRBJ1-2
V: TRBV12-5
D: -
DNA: TGTGCTAGTGGTTTGGCGACCGGGACTTATAACTATGGCTACACCTTC
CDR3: CASGLATGTYNYGYTF

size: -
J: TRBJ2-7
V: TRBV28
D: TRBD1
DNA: TGTGCCAGCTCGACGAGGGGGCAGACCTACGAGCAGTACTTC
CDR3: CASSTRGQTYEQYF

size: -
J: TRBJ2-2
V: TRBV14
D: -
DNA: TGTGCCAGCAGCCGTGTCTACACCGGGGAGCTGTTTTTT
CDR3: CASSRVYTGELFF

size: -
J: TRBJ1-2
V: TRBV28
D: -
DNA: TGTGCCAGCACCGCCGACGGGGGGAGATATGGCTACACCTTC
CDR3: CASTADGGRYGYTF

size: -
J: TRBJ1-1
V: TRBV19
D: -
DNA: TGTGCCAGTAGTATACAGGCGTACACTGAAGCTTTCTTT
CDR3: CASSIQAYTEAFF

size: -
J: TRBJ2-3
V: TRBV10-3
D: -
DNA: TGTGCCATCAGTGAGTCGTACTCTAGCACAGATACGCAGTATTTT
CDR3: CAISESYSSTDTQYF

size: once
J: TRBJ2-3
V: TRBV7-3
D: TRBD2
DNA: TGTGCCAGCAGCTTTGCGGGGGGCACAGATACGCAGTATTTT
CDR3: CASSFAGGTDTQYF

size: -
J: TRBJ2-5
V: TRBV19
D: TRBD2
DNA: TGTGCCAGTGGGGGGGGACTGCTGGAGACCCAGTACTTC
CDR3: CASGGGLLETQYF

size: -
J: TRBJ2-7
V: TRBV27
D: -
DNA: TGTGCCAGCAGTCAGGCAGGGGAGCCCTACGAGCAGTACTTC
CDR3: CASSQAGEPYEQYF

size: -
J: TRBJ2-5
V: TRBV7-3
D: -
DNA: TGTGCCAGCAGCCCCGATGGGAGGATAGAGACCCAGTACTTC
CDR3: CASSPDGRIETQYF

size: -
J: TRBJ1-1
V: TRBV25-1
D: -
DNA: TGTGCCAGCAGGTCAACCTCATTGAACACTGAAGCTTTCTTT
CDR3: CASRSTSLNTEAFF

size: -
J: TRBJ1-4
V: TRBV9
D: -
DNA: TGTGCCAGCAGCGCTACAGATACTAATGAAAAACTGTTTTTT
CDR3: CASSATDTNEKLFF

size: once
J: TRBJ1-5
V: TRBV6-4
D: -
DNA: TGTGCCAGCAGTGCGGACCGAGATCAGCCCCAGCATTTT
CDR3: CASSADRDQPQHF